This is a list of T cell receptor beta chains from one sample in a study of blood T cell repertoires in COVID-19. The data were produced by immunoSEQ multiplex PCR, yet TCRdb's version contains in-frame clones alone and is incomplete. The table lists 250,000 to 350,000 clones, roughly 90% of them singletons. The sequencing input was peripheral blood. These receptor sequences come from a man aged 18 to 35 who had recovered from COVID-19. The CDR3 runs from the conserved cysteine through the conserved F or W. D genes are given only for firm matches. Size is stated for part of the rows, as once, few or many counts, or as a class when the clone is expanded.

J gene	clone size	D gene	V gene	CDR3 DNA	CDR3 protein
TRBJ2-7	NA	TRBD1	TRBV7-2	TGTGCCAGCAGCGCGACAGGGACCTACGAGCAGTACTTC	CASSATGTYEQYF
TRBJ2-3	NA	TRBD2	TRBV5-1	TGCGCCAGCAGCTTGGGCGGACTAGCCACAGATACGCAGTATTTT	CASSLGGLATDTQYF
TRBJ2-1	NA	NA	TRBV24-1	TGTGCCACCAGTGATTCCTCGGGCAGGGCTCCCTACAATGAGCAGTTCTTC	CATSDSSGRAPYNEQFF
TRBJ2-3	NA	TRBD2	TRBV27	TGTGCCAGCAGTACCACCGGGACTAGCGCCACAGATACGCAGTATTTT	CASSTTGTSATDTQYF
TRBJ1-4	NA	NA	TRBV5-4	TGTGCCAGCAGCTTTGACGGGCAGGGCCATGAAAAACTGTTTTTT	CASSFDGQGHEKLFF
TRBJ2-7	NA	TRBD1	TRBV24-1	TGTGCCAAGAGACAGGGGTGCTACGAGCAGTACTTC	CAKRQGCYEQYF
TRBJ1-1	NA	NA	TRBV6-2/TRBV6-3	TGTGCCAGCAGTTATCGGGGAACAGCCATGAACACTGAAGCTTTCTTT	CASSYRGTAMNTEAFF
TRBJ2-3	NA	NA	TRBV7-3	TGTGCCAGCAGCTTAACGTCGGGGGCGCAGTATTTT	CASSLTSGAQYF
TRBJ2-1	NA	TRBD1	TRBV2	TGTGCCAGCGGGACAGGGGTTTACAATGAGCAGTTCTTC	CASGTGVYNEQFF
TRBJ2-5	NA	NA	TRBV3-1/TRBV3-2	TGTGCCAGCAGCCAAACTAGGGTGGAGACCCAGTACTTC	CASSQTRVETQYF
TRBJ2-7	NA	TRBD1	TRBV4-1	TGCGCCAGCAGCCGGACAGGGGGGGCACCGGACGAGCAGTACTTC	CASSRTGGAPDEQYF
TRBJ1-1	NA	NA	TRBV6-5	TGTGCCAGCAGTTACTCCAGGGAACTGGTGAACACTGAAGCTTTCTTT	CASSYSRELVNTEAFF
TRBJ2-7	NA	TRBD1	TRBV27	TGTGCCAGCAGTTTAGGGACAGGGATGTCCTACGAGCAGTACTTC	CASSLGTGMSYEQYF
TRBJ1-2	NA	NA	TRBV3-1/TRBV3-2	TGTGCCAGCAGCCAAGAAGGAGGGAACTATGGCTACACCTTC	CASSQEGGNYGYTF
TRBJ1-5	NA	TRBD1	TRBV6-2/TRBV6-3	TGTGCCAGCAGTTACTCTCAGGGGGCCGGTCAGCCCCAGCATTTT	CASSYSQGAGQPQHF
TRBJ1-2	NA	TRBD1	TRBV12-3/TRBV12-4	TGTGCCAGCAGTTTGGGACAGAACTATGGCTACACCTTC	CASSLGQNYGYTF
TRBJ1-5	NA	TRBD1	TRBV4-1	TGCGCCAGCAGCCTCCAGACAGGGCTCAGCAATCAGCCCCAGCATTTT	CASSLQTGLSNQPQHF
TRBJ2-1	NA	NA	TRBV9	TGTGCCAGCAGCGGGAGGCCTTCTCAGAATGAGCAGTTCTTC	CASSGRPSQNEQFF
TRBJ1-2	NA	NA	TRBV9	TGTGCCAGCAGCGTAGACCCCCGGGGGGTTGGCTACACCTTC	CASSVDPRGVGYTF
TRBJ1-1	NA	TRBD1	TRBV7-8	TGTGCCAGCAGCTTAGTTGGAGGGGGCGTTGAAGCTTTCTTT	CASSLVGGGVEAFF
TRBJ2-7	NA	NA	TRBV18	TGTGCCAGCTCACCGCCGAGCTCCTACGAGCAGTACTTC	CASSPPSSYEQYF
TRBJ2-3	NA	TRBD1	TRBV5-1	TGCGCCAGCAGCCAGGACAGGGAGGCAGATACGCAGTATTTT	CASSQDREADTQYF
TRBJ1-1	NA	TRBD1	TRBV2	TGTGCCAGCAGTGCGGGACAGGGGAGCACTGAAGCTTTCTTT	CASSAGQGSTEAFF
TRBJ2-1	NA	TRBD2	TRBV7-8	TGTGCCAGCAGCCCCCCGGGACTAGCGGGAAATGAGCAGTTCTTC	CASSPPGLAGNEQFF
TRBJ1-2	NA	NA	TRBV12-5	TGTGCTAGTGGTTTGGTCAGGGAAACGGACTATGGCTACACCTTC	CASGLVRETDYGYTF
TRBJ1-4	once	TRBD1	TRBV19	TGTGCCAGTAGTATAGCGGTGTCAGGGGGAGGCGGAGAAAAACTGTTTTTT	CASSIAVSGGGGEKLFF
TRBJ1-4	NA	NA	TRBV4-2	TGTGCCAGCAGCCAAGAGGGGAGTAATGAAAAACTGTTTTTT	CASSQEGSNEKLFF
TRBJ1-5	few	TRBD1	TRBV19	TGTGCCAGTAGTAGGAGACAGGGGGCGGCGAGCAATCAGCCCCAGCATTTT	CASSRRQGAASNQPQHF
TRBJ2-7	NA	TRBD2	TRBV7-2	TGTGCCAGCAGCTCTCAGCGGGGGCTCGAGCAGTACTTC	CASSSQRGLEQYF
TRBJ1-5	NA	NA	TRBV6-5	TGTGCCAGCATGACAGTCTATAGCAATCAGCCCCAGCATTTT	CASMTVYSNQPQHF
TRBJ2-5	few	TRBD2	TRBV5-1	TGCGCCAGCAGCTTGTTACTAGCGGGAGCTGGAGAGACCCAGTACTTC	CASSLLLAGAGETQYF
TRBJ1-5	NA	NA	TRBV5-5	TGTGCCAGCAGCTTGGCCTGGGGAGAAGGTCAGCCCCAGCATTTT	CASSLAWGEGQPQHF
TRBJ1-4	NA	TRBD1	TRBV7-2	TGTGCCAGCAGCTTTACATCGGACAGGGCTAATGAAAAACTGTTTTTT	CASSFTSDRANEKLFF